These 20 T cell receptor beta chains came from one sample sequenced in a study of blood T cells in healthy people across ages. Alongside a J-beta primer mix, a sample-barcoded 5' primer served in a second PCR lasting roughly 7 to 12 cycles. TCRdb processed the 5' RACE reads anew with MiXCR; each CDR3 protein has one entry. The sample contains approximately 800,000 distinct CDR3 sequences, roughly 25% of which appear only once. The data were also submitted as part of a second study, on T cells of mothers and their children.

Material: blood. The receptors derive from a boy younger than 18 in good health.

The sample holds many counts of this clonotype. The chain combines TRBV29-1 with TRBJ2-6; 7 bases map to TRBD1. CDR1 and CDR2 (germline): SQVTM, ANQGSEA. The CDR3 extends over 15 amino acids. V trimming: 8 bases; J trimming: 0 bases; junction bases outside the gene matches: 7. CDR3 amino acids: CSFRQGPSGANVLTF. CDR3 DNA sequence: TGCAGCTTTCGACAGGGACCCTCTGGGGCCAACGTCCTGACTTTC.

Here the CDR3 reads CASSRGRDTIYF. The CDR3 coding sequence is TGTGCCAGCAGTCGGGGGCGCGACACCATATATTTT. This chain connects TRBV12-3 or TRBV12-4 to TRBJ1-3; possible D gene TRBD1, 6 bases. This CDR3 is built from 12 residues. V dropped 5 bases and J dropped 8 bases, with 10 bases sitting between them.

Only a few counts were recorded for this clonotype. V and J are TRBV12-3 or TRBV12-4 and TRBJ1-2; D is unresolved. The V end was cut by 5 bases, the J end by 4 bases, with 14 bases between. This CDR3 has 14 residues. Here the CDR3 DNA reads TGTGCCAGCAGTCCCTCATACGCGAGCTATGGCTACACCTTC. Residues: CASSPSYASYGYTF.

The rearrangement joins TRBV27 to TRBJ2-2; TRBD1 matches 9 bases. The CDR3 is 16 amino acids. V lost 1 base and J lost 5; bases outside the gene matches: 5. Germline values: CDR1 MNHEY, CDR2 SMNVEV (reference sequence). In DNA form, the CDR3 reads TGTGCCAGCAGTTTATACGGGACAGGGTATACCGGGGAGCTGTTTTTT. Its translation: CASSLYGTGYTGELFF.

This clonotype was observed a handful of times. This sequence joins TRBV7-9 and TRBJ2-1; 8 nucleotides line up with TRBD1. V was pared by 6 bases and J by 7 bases, with 14 bases of the junction left unmatched. Per germline, CDR1 SEHNR and CDR2 FQNEAQ (reference sequence). CDR3 length: 16 residues. The DNA of the CDR3 is TGTGCCAGCAGAAGGACGACAGGGGTCTTCGAGAATGAGCAGTTCTTC. Translated: CASRRTTGVFENEQFF.

This rearrangement joins TRBV20-1 to TRBJ1-1; unclear D gene. The CDR3 has 13 amino acids. Germline CDR1 is DFQATT and CDR2 is SNEGSKA (reference sequence). Deletions cut 0 bases from V and 0 bases from J, with 5 bases between. The CDR3 sequence is CSARDMMNTEAFF. CDR3 in DNA: TGCAGTGCTAGAGATATGATGAACACTGAAGCTTTCTTT.

In this sample, this clonotype turned up a few times. The chain joins TRBV10-2 to TRBJ2-5; 8 positions match TRBD2. The CDR3 is made up of 15 amino acids. Germline values: CDR1 WSHSY, CDR2 SAAADI. After removal of 3 bases from V and 1 base from J, the junction contained 4 bases not matched to a gene. CDR3 DNA: TGCGCCAGCAGTGATCGGGGGGGACTCCAAGAGACCCAGTACTTC. Translating it yields CASSDRGGLQETQYF.

This clonotype has more than one count but fewer than ten. One end of the junction is discordant with germline, which a read error may explain. The V gene is TRBV7-7, the J gene TRBJ2-1; no reliable D call. Germline V lookup: CDR1 SSHAT, CDR2 FNYEAQ (reference sequence). This CDR3 has 13 amino acids. CDR3 in amino acids: CASSPNTGNEQFF. The CDR3 DNA sequence: TGTGCTAGCAGCCCTAACACGGGCAATGAGCAGTTCTTC.

The chain combines TRBV27 with TRBJ2-1; 14 bases agree with TRBD2. J was trimmed by 6 bases and V by 6 bases; bases with no gene match: 4. The germline gives CDR1 MNHEY, CDR2 SMNVEV (reference sequence). CDR3 length: 15 residues. The chain's CDR3 is CASRIGLAGGNEQFF. As DNA, the CDR3 is TGTGCCAGCAGAATAGGACTAGCGGGGGGCAATGAGCAGTTCTTC.

The gene calls are TRBV10-3 and TRBJ2-5, with 7 bases fitting TRBD2. The tail of the sequence fits TRBJ2-1 better, so the J call may be wrong. Germline-derived CDR1 and CDR2 are ENHRY and SYGVKD. The CDR3 length is 14 residues. The CDR3 nucleotides read TGTGCCATCAGCCCAGCGGGGTCTGCCAATGAGCAGTTCTTC. It translates to CAISPAGSANEQFF.

This clonotype has just a few counts. The genes are TRBV5-1 and TRBJ2-7; D remains ambiguous. Germline V gene lookup returns CDR1 SGHRS and CDR2 YFSETQ. Trimming stripped 4 bases from V and 5 bases from J, with 10 bases between. The CDR3 totals 12 residues. Here the CDR3 DNA reads TGCGCCAGCAGCCCCCATGGGGACGAGCAGTACTTC. It is translated as CASSPHGDEQYF.

As concerns this clonotype: The CDR3 carries no conserved terminal phenylalanine or tryptophan, so it likely arises from a read error. The chain recombines TRBV4-2 with TRBJ1-4; no clear D. Trimming took off 0 bases at V and 7 bases at J, with 18 bases between the two ends. The length of the CDR3 is 17 residues. The germline V gene has CDR1 LGHNA and CDR2 YNFKEQ. CDR3 loop: CASSQDVLGSGIEKLFL. Written as DNA, the CDR3 is TGTGCCAGCAGCCAAGATGTGTTAGGGTCGGGTATTGAAAAACTGTTTCTT.

This chain uses TRBV6-1 with TRBJ2-2; 7 bases are a match to TRBD1. The germline gives CDR1 MNHNS, CDR2 SASEGT. V lost 6 bases to trimming and J lost 3 bases; unmatched junction nucleotides: 4. CDR3 size: 14 residues. For the CDR3, the DNA is TGTGCCAGCAGCGCCGACAGGGACACCGGGGAGCTGTTTTTT. It encodes CASSADRDTGELFF.

The table lists this clonotype with a few counts. A junction end diverges from the germline sequence, so it may reflect a read error. The genes are TRBV10-3 and TRBJ1-4; the D gene is possibly TRBD1 (5 bases). Germline V gene sequence: CDR1 ENHRY, CDR2 SYGVKD. This CDR3 is 13 amino acids long. The CDR3 nucleotides are TGCGCCATCAGTGAGTCGAGGGACGTAAAACCGTTTTTT. Translated: CAISESRDVKPFF.

This clonotype was picked up a small number of times. The chain has TRBV5-1 and TRBJ2-3; TRBD1 matches 7 bases. CDR1 SGHRS and CDR2 YFSETQ come from the germline V gene. Trimming cost V 5 bases and J 6 bases; bases outside gene matches: 9. CDR3 size: 14 residues. CDR3 sequence: CASSKGQPTDTQYF. The CDR3 nucleotides are TGCGCCAGCAGTAAGGGACAGCCTACCGATACGCAGTATTTT.

This clonotype was seen more than once but under ten times. The chain has TRBV9 and TRBJ2-3, with TRBD2 identical over 8 bases. Germline assignment: CDR1 SGDLS and CDR2 YYNGEE. The V segment lost 1 base and the J segment 6 bases; nucleotides outside the gene matches: 16. CDR3 length: 18 amino acids. CDR3: CASSVTLERGLGGDTQYF. The CDR3 coding sequence is TGTGCCAGCAGCGTAACCCTAGAGCGGGGGTTAGGAGGGGATACGCAGTATTTT.

This clonotype showed up just a few times. The V call is TRBV10-2, the J call TRBJ2-5; the D gene is possibly TRBD2 (7 bases). The assigned J gene may be wrong: the sequence end matches TRBJ2-7 better. Germline V gives CDR1 WSHSY, CDR2 SAAADI. The CDR3 has 14 residues. The chain's CDR3 is CASSVGGAGYEQYF. CDR3 nucleotides: TGCGCCAGCAGTGTAGGGGGGGCCGGGTACGAGCAGTACTTC.

This clonotype was counted between two and nine times. V gene TRBV9 combines with J gene TRBJ1-4, with 8 bases that match TRBD1. There are 14 residues in the CDR3. Looked up from germline, CDR1 is SGDLS and CDR2 is YYNGEE. Trimming at V came to 2 bases and at J to 7 bases, leaving 4 bases not matched to a gene. As DNA, the CDR3 is TGTGCCAGCAGCGTCGGACAGGGAGCTGAAAAACTGTTTTTT. Its protein product is CASSVGQGAEKLFF.

The chain carries TRBV3-1 and TRBJ2-5; 7 positions agree with TRBD1. The V and J ends lost 4 bases and 5 bases, in that order; junction bases with no gene match: 7. The CDR3 length is 14 residues. Germline V gene sequence: CDR1 LGHDT, CDR2 YNNKEL (reference sequence). CDR3 loop: CASSPTGVLETQYF. The CDR3 DNA reads as TGTGCCAGCAGCCCTACAGGGGTCTTGGAGACCCAGTACTTC.

This clonotype has a handful of counts. The chain has TRBV4-1 and TRBJ2-4; 8 bases align to TRBD2. CDR1 is MGHRA and CDR2 is YSYEKL in the germline V gene. This CDR3 is built from 17 residues. Losses at the gene ends were 4 bases for V and 1 base for J; bases not matched to a gene: 9. The CDR3 DNA reads TGCGCCAGCAGCCTCTTCGAGCGGGGGATGGCCAAAAACATTCAGTACTTC. Protein product: CASSLFERGMAKNIQYF.